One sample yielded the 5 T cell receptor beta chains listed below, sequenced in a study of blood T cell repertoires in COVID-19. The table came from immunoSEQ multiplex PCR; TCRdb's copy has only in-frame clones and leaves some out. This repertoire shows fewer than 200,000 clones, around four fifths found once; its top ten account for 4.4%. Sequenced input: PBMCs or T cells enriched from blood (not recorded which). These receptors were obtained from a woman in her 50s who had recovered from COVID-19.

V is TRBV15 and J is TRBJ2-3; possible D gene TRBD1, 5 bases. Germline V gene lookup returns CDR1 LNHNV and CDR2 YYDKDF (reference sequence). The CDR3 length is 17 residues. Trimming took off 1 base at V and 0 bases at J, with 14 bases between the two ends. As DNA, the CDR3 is TGTGCCACCAGCAGAGTTCCGAACAGGCAAAGCACAGATACGCAGTATTTT. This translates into CATSRVPNRQSTDTQYF.

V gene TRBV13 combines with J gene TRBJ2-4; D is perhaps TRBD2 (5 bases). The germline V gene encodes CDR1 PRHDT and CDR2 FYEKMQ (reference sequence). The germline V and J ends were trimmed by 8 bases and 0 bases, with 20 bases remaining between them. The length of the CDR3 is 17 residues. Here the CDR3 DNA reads TGTGCCAGCCATAACCTAGCCGGAACCGTAGCCAAAAACATTCAGTACTTC. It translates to CASHNLAGTVAKNIQYF.

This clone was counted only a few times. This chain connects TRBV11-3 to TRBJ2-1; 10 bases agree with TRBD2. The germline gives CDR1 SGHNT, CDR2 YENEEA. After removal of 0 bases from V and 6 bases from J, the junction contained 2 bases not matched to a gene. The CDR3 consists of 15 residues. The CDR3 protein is CASSLELAGSNEQFF. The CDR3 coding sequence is TGTGCCAGCAGCTTAGAACTAGCGGGGTCCAATGAGCAGTTCTTC.

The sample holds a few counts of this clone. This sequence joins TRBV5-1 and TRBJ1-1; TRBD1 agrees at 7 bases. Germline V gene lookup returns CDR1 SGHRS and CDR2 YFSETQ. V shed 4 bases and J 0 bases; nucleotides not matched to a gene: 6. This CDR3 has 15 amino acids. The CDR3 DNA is TGCGCCAGCAGCCCAACCGGGACAGTGAACACTGAAGCTTTCTTT. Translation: CASSPTGTVNTEAFF.

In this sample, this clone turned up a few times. CDR3 region: CASSFLPDNGELFF. The DNA for the CDR3 is TGTGCCAGCAGTTTCCTCCCGGACAACGGGGAGCTGTTTTTT. The rearrangement joins TRBV27 to TRBJ2-2; D is perhaps TRBD1 (5 bases). Trimming removed 3 bases at V and 7 bases at J, with 12 bases between. Germline CDR1 and CDR2: MNHEY and SMNVEV (reference sequence). The CDR3 loop spans 14 amino acids.